The rows below give T cell receptor beta chains drawn from one sample of a study of cytotoxic CD8 clonotypes in ibrutinib-treated CLL. Some clones are missing from TCRdb's copy, which holds only in-frame ones; the method was immunoSEQ multiplex PCR. The data hold about 36,000 clones, with around 75% observed a single time. The sequencing here drew on PBMCs, taken at disease progression, from a patient treated with ibrutinib. The receptors come from a human donor with chronic lymphocytic leukemia. CDR3s include the opening cysteine and the closing phenylalanine or tryptophan. A D gene is named only where the DNA matches it firmly. Only some rows state a clone size, as once, few, many or a class for expanded clones.

cdr3_nt	cdr3_aa	d_call	clone_size	cdr3_length	v_call	j_call
TGTGCCAGCTCATCCCTGACAGCCGAAGCTTTCTTT	CASSSLTAEAFF	.	.	12	TRBV25-1	TRBJ1-1
TGTGCCAGCATTTCCAATGGAAACACCATATATTTT	CASISNGNTIYF	.	few	12	TRBV7-9	TRBJ1-3
TGTGCCAGCAGTGTTGGGGGGTGGCAGTTCTTC	CASSVGGWQFF	.	.	11	TRBV2	TRBJ2-1
TGTGCCAGCAGCTTTCAAGGGTCTAGCACAGATACGCAGTATTTT	CASSFQGSSTDTQYF	.	once	15	TRBV5-4	TRBJ2-3
TGTGCCAGTAGTCTCAACAGGGGCGCCGCAACTAATGAAAAACTGTTTTTT	CASSLNRGAATNEKLFF	TRBD1	.	17	TRBV19	TRBJ1-4
TGTGCCAGCAGCGCCCACCCCACTAGCGGGGGGACCTACGAGCAGTACTTC	CASSAHPTSGGTYEQYF	TRBD2	.	17	TRBV7-9	TRBJ2-7
TGCGCCAGCAGCTTTCAGGGGCTACAAGAGACCCAGTACTTC	CASSFQGLQETQYF	.	.	14	TRBV5-1	TRBJ2-5
TGTGCCAGCAGGCTGCCTCGGGACAGGTCGAGAAAAGGTGCTGAAGCTTTCTTT	CASRLPRDRSRKGAEAFF	TRBD1	.	18	TRBV7-6	TRBJ1-1
TGTGCCAGCAGTGAACTAGCTTCGAACACCGGGGAGCTGTTTTTT	CASSELASNTGELFF	.	.	15	TRBV2	TRBJ2-2
TGTGCCAGCAGTGAACTAGCGGGGGGCACAGATACGCAGTATTTT	CASSELAGGTDTQYF	TRBD2	.	15	TRBV2	TRBJ2-3
TGTGCCAGCAGCTTGTCCCGGGGGAGCTCCTACAATGAGCAGTTCTTC	CASSLSRGSSYNEQFF	.	once	16	TRBV5-4	TRBJ2-1
TGTGCCAGCAGCACCGGGACTACTAGTCTGGTTGATACGCAGTATTTT	CASSTGTTSLVDTQYF	TRBD2	few	16	TRBV7-9	TRBJ2-3
TGTGCCAGTAGGGACAGGGGACCCCCAACTGAAGCTTTCTTT	CASRDRGPPTEAFF	TRBD1	.	14	TRBV19	TRBJ1-1
TGCAGCGTGTCGACTAGCGGGGTGGGCGAGACCCAGTACTTC	CSVSTSGVGETQYF	TRBD2	.	14	TRBV29-1	TRBJ2-5
TGTGCCAGTAGTCCCCCTCGGGGTTCTTCCGGGGAGCTGTTTTTT	CASSPPRGSSGELFF	.	.	15	TRBV19	TRBJ2-2
TGTGCCAGTTCCCACAGGGATGTTGGCAATCAGCCCCAGCATTTT	CASSHRDVGNQPQHF	.	.	15	TRBV19	TRBJ1-5
TGTGCCAGTAGGTCTAGCGGGAGCACAGATACGCAGTATTTT	CASRSSGSTDTQYF	TRBD2	.	14	TRBV19	TRBJ2-3
TGTGCCAGCAGCTTGTACAGTTGGGGGAACACTGAAGCTTTCTTT	CASSLYSWGNTEAFF	.	once	15	TRBV5-6	TRBJ1-1
TGTGCCAGTAGTATAGCGCCCCGTCCGAACACTGAAGCTTTCTTT	CASSIAPRPNTEAFF	.	.	15	TRBV19	TRBJ1-1
TGTGCCAGTAGTGACCGGGGCCCAGCGGGCACTGAAGCTTTCTTT	CASSDRGPAGTEAFF	.	.	15	TRBV19	TRBJ1-1
TGTGCCAGCAGTTACTCAGAGGGGGTCGGGCAGTACTTC	CASSYSEGVGQYF	.	.	13	TRBV6-5	TRBJ2-7
TGTGCCAGTAGTATAGCCACGACGGATAACTATGGCTACACCTTC	CASSIATTDNYGYTF	.	.	15	TRBV19	TRBJ1-2
TGCGCCAGCAGCTTGGGCCTAGTCCTCACCTCCTACAATGAGCAGTTCTTC	CASSLGLVLTSYNEQFF	.	.	17	TRBV5-1	TRBJ2-1
TGCGCCAGCAGCTTCTATACTAGCGGGGCACAAGAGACCCAGTACTTC	CASSFYTSGAQETQYF	TRBD2	.	16	TRBV5-1	TRBJ2-5
TGTGCCAGTACCCGGACAGGATCAGGCCAGGATACGCAGTATTTT	CASTRTGSGQDTQYF	TRBD1	.	15	TRBV19	TRBJ2-3
TGTGCCAGCAGCACGGGACTAGCGGGGGGCCAGGAGCAGTTCTTC	CASSTGLAGGQEQFF	TRBD2	.	15	TRBV5-4	TRBJ2-1
TGCGCCAGCAGTGAGACTATCAACACGCAGTATTTT	CASSETINTQYF	.	few	12	TRBV10-2	TRBJ2-3
TGTGCCAGCAGTCCCCTACTAGCGGGGGGGATCCAGACCCAGTACTTC	CASSPLLAGGIQTQYF	TRBD2	.	16	TRBV28	TRBJ2-5
TGCGCCAGCAGCTTGGAAGGTCGACGCACAGATACGCAGTATTTT	CASSLEGRRTDTQYF	.	.	15	TRBV5-1	TRBJ2-3
TGTGCCAGCAGGAGGGACAGGGAGTATGATGACTATGGCTACACCTTC	CASRRDREYDDYGYTF	TRBD1	.	16	TRBV5-4	TRBJ1-2
TGTGCCAGCAGCTCCGGGACAGGGCGCTCACCCCTCCACTTT	CASSSGTGRSPLHF	TRBD1	.	14	TRBV27	TRBJ1-6
TGCGCCAGCAGCTTGCTAGCGGGGGAACCAGATACGCAGTATTTT	CASSLLAGEPDTQYF	TRBD2	.	15	TRBV5-1	TRBJ2-3
TGTGCCAGCAGTGAATGGATTGGACAGGGGGATTCACCCCTCCACTTT	CASSEWIGQGDSPLHF	TRBD1	medium-sized	16	TRBV25-1	TRBJ1-6
TGTGCCAGTAGGGGGCAGGGGGCGCGGGCAGATACGCAGTATTTT	CASRGQGARADTQYF	TRBD1	.	15	TRBV19	TRBJ2-3
TGCGCCAGCAGCGTCGGGGATAACAATGAGCAGTTCTTC	CASSVGDNNEQFF	.	few	13	TRBV5-1	TRBJ2-1
TGTGCCAGCAGTTACTCGTCCGGGACCCTCGTCTACTTC	CASSYSSGTLVYF	.	.	13	TRBV6-5	TRBJ2-5
TGTGCCAGCAGTTCCCTCGGACGGGGGTCACAGCCCCAGCATTTT	CASSSLGRGSQPQHF	.	.	15	TRBV27	TRBJ1-5
TGTGCCAGCAGCTTTGACACAACTAATGAAAAACTGTTTTTT	CASSFDTTNEKLFF	.	.	14	TRBV11-2	TRBJ1-4
TGTGCCAGTAGTCCCCAGGTTGGCCCCTACGATGAGCAGTTCTTC	CASSPQVGPYDEQFF	.	.	15	TRBV19	TRBJ2-1
TGTGCCAGTAGTTGGTCCCCTGACTATGGCTACACCTTC	CASSWSPDYGYTF	.	.	13	TRBV19	TRBJ1-2
TGTGCCAGCAGTGAAATCCTTATAGGGGGGCCCTACAATGAGCAGTTCTTC	CASSEILIGGPYNEQFF	.	.	17	TRBV6-1	TRBJ2-1
TGTGCCAGCAGTGAAGCTTCGGGACATAGCTACGAGCAGTACTTC	CASSEASGHSYEQYF	.	few	15	TRBV2	TRBJ2-7
TGTGCCAGCAGCTTACACAGGGGAAGTGTAAATGAGCAGTTCTTC	CASSLHRGSVNEQFF	TRBD1	.	15	TRBV11-1	TRBJ2-1
TGTGCCAGCAGGGGACAGGGTTCTGGGGCCAACGTCCTGACTTTC	CASRGQGSGANVLTF	TRBD1	.	15	TRBV2	TRBJ2-6
TGTGCCAGCAGTCCAACAACCGGGACAGTTTACGAGCAGTACTTC	CASSPTTGTVYEQYF	TRBD1	.	15	TRBV28	TRBJ2-7
TGTGCCAGCAGCCCGATCCAGGGGGTAATCCAAGAGACCCAGTACTTC	CASSPIQGVIQETQYF	TRBD1	.	16	TRBV4-2	TRBJ2-5
TGTGCCAGTAGTCAGTCGACAAACCCTAACTATGGCTACACCTTC	CASSQSTNPNYGYTF	.	once	15	TRBV19	TRBJ1-2
TGTGCCAGCAGCACCCGACAGGGGGTCATCGAAGCTTTCTTT	CASSTRQGVIEAFF	TRBD1	.	14	TRBV6-5	TRBJ1-1
TGCGCCAGTGCGGGAGGTGCTGGAAACACCATATATTTT	CASAGGAGNTIYF	.	.	13	TRBV5-1	TRBJ1-3
TGTGCCAGTAGTTTCTCGGGACAGGCGAGCTCCGAGCAGTACTTC	CASSFSGQASSEQYF	TRBD1	few	15	TRBV19	TRBJ2-7